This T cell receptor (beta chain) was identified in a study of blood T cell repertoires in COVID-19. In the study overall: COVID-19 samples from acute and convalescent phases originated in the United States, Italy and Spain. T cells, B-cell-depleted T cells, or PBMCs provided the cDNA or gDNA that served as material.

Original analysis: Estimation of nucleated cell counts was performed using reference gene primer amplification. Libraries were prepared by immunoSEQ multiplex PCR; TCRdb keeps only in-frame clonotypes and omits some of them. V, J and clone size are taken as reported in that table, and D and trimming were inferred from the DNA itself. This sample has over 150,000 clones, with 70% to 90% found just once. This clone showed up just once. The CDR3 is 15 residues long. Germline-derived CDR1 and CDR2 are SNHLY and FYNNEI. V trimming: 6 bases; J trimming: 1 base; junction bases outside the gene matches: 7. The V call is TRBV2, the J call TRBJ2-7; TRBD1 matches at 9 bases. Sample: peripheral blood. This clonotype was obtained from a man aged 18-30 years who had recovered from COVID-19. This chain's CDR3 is CASRTGGIFSYEQYF. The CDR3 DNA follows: TGTGCCAGCAGGACAGGGGGTATATTTTCCTACGAGCAGTACTTC. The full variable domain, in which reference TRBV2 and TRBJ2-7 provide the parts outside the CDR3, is EPEVTQTPSHQVTQMGQEVILRCVPISNHLYFYWYRQILGQKVEFLVSFYNNEISEKSEIFDDQFSVERPDGSNFTLKIRSTKLEDSAMYFCASRTGGIFSYEQYFGPGTRLTVT.